The sequence of this TCR beta chain was determined in a study of OX40 agonist ivuxolimab in advanced cancers. Repertoires were generated with immunoSEQ multiplex PCR, while TCRdb's copy carries only in-frame clones and drops some. The profile shows about 110,000 clones, under 95% of them singletons. V lost 1 base to trimming and J lost 7 bases, with 13 bases between them. CDR3 size: 14 residues. CDR1 is MGHRA, CDR2 YSYEKL, per germline. The sample holds one count of this clone. The sample was CD4+ or CD8+ T cells sorted from blood, taken in a trial of the OX40 agonist ivuxolimab. The rearrangement joins TRBV4-1 to TRBJ2-5; perhaps TRBD1 as D (5 bases). The source of this sequence is an adult with an advanced solid tumor such as melanoma, head and neck, liver or kidney cancer. The DNA of the CDR3 is TGCGCCAGCAGCCAAGGCTGGGGCCTGGGGACCCAGTACTTC. Its protein product is CASSQGWGLGTQYF.